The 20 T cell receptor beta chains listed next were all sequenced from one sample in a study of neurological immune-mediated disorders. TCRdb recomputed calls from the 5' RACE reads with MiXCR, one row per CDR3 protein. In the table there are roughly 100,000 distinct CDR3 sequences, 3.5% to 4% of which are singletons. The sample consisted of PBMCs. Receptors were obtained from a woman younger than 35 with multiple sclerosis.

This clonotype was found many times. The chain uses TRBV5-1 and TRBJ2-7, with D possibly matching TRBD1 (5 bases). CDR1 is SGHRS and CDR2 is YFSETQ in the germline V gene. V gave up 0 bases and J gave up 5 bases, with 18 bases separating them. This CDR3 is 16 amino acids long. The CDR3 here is CASSLGIQGLKDEQYF. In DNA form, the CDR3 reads TGCGCCAGCAGCTTGGGTATCCAGGGCCTTAAGGACGAGCAGTACTTC.

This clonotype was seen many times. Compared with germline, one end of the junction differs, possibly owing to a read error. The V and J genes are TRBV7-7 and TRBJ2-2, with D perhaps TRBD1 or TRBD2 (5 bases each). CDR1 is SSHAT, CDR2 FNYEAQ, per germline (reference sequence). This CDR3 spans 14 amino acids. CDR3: CASSFGGATGELFF. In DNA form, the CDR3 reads TGTGCTAGCAGCTTTGGGGGAGCCACCGGGGAGCTGTTTTTT.

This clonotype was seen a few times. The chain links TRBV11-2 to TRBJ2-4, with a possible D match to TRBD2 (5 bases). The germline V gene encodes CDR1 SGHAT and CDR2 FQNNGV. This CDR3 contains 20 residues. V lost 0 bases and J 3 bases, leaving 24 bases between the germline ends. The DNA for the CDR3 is TGTGCCAGCAGCTTAGATGGCTCCCAACGTGCAGAGGGAGTCAAAAACATTCAGTACTTC. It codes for CASSLDGSQRAEGVKNIQYF.

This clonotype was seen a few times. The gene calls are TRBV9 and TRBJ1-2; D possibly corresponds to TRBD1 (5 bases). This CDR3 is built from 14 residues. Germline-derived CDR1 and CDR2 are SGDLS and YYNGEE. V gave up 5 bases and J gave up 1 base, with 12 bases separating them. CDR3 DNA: TGTGCCAGCAGTGAGGGGCCCGTTAACTATGGCTACACCTTC. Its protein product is CASSEGPVNYGYTF. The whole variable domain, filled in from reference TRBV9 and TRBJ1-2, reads DSGVTQTPKHLITATGQRVTLRCSPRSGDLSVYWYQQSLDQGLQFLIQYYNGEERAKGNILERFSAQQFPDLHSELNLSSLELGDSALYFCASSEGPVNYGYTFGSGTRLTVV.

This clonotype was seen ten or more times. CDR3 sequence reads: CASARQMNTEAFF. CDR3 DNA: TGTGCCAGCGCACGACAGATGAACACTGAAGCTTTCTTT. This chain connects TRBV7-2 to TRBJ1-1, with D possibly being TRBD1 (5 bases). Trimming pared 8 bases from V and 0 bases from J, leaving 10 bases between. CDR1 is SGHTA, CDR2 FQGNSA, per germline. The CDR3 spans 13 residues. The full variable domain, in which reference TRBV7-2 and TRBJ1-1 provide the parts outside the CDR3, is GAGVSQSPSNKVTEKGKDVELRCDPISGHTALYWYRQSLGQGLEFLIYFQGNSAPDKSGLPSDRFSAERTGGSVSTLTIQRTQQEDSAVYLCASARQMNTEAFFGQGTRLTVV.

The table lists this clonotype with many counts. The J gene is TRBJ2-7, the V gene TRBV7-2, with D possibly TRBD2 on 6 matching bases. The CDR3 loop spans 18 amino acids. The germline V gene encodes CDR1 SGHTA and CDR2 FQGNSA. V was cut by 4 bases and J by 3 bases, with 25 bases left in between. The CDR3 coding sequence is TGTGCCAGCAGCTCTGATTCAAGCAGTATCCGGGAGAGCTACGAGCAGTACTTC. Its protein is CASSSDSSSIRESYEQYF.

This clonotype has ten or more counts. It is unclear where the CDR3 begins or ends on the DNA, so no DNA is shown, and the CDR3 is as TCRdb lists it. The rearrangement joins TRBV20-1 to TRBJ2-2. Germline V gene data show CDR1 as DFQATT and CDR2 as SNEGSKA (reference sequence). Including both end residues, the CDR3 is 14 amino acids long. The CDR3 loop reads CSASTSANTGELFF.

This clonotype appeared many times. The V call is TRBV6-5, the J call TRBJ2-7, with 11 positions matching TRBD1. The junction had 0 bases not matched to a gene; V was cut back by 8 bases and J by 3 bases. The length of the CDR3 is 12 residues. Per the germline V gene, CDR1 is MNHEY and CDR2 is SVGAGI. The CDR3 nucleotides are TGTGCCAGCGGGACAGGGGGCTACGAGCAGTACTTC. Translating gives CASGTGGYEQYF.

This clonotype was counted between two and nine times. The CDR3 DNA sequence: TGTGCCACCAGTGATTCGGCAGGGGGCACATCCCACCGGGGCCACACAGATACGCAGTATTTT. Its translation: CATSDSAGGTSHRGHTDTQYF. The J gene is TRBJ2-3, the V gene TRBV24-1, with 8 positions matching TRBD1. The CDR3 spans 21 residues. J lost 2 bases, V lost 2 bases, and 20 bases had no gene match. CDR1 and CDR2 (germline): KGHDR, SFDVKD.

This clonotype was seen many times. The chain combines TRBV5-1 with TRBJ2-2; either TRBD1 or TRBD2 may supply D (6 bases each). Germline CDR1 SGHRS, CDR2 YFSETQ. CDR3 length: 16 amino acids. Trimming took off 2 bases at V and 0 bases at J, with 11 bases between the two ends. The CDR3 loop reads CASSFGGRTNTGELFF. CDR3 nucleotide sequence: TGCGCCAGCAGCTTCGGGGGCCGAACGAACACCGGGGAGCTGTTTTTT.

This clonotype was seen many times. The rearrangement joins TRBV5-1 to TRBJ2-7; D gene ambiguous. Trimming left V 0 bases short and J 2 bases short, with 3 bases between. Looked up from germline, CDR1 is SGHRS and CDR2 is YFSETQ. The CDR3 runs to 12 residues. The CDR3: CASSLEPYEQYF. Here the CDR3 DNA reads TGCGCCAGCAGCTTGGAACCCTACGAGCAGTACTTC.

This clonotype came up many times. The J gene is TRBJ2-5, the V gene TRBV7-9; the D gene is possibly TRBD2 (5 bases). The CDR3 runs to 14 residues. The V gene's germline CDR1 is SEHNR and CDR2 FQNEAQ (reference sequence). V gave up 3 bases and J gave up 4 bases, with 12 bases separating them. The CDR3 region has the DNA TGTGCCAGCAGCTTCCTTCGGGCGGGAGAGACCCAGTACTTC. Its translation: CASSFLRAGETQYF.

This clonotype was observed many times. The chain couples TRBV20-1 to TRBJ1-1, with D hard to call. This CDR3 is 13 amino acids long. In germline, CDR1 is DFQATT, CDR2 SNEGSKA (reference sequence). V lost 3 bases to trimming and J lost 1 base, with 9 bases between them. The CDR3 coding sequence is TGCAGTGCTAGGGGCCAGGAGAACACTGAAGCTTTCTTT. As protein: CSARGQENTEAFF.

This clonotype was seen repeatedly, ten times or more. The CDR3 reads CATRLAGGPYEQYF. CDR3 nucleotides: TGTGCCACCAGACTAGCGGGAGGTCCCTACGAGCAGTACTTC. V is TRBV15 and J is TRBJ2-7; 12 positions agree with TRBD2. V lost 6 bases and J lost 2; bases outside the gene matches: 2. Germline loops: CDR1 LNHNV, CDR2 YYDKDF (reference sequence). This CDR3 region has 14 residues.

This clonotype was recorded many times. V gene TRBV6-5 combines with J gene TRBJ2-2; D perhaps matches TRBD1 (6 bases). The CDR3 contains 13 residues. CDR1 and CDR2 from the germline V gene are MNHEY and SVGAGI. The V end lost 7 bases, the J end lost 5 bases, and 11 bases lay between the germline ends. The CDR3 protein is CASNLRGTGELFF. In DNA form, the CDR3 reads TGTGCCAGCAACTTAAGGGGGACCGGGGAGCTGTTTTTT.

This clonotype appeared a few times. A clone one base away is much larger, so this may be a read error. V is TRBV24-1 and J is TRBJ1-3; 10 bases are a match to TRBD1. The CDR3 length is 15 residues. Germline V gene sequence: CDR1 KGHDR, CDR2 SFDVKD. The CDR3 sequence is CATSVGTGAGKTIYF. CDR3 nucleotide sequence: TGTGCCACCAGTGTCGGGACAGGGGCTGGAAAAACCATATATTTT.

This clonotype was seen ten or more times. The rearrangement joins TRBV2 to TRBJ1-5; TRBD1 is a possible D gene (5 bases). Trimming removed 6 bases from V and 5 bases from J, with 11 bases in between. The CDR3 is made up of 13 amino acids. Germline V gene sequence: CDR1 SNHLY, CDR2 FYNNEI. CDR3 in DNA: TGTGCCAGCAGCAGGGAGATGGATCAGCCCCAGCATTTT. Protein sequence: CASSREMDQPQHF.

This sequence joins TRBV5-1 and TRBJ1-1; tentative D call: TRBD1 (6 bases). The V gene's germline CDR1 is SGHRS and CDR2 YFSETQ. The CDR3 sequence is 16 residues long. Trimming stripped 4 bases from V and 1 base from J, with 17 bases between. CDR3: CASSLFSDSQNTEAFF. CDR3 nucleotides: TGCGCCAGCAGCCTATTCTCGGACAGCCAGAACACTGAAGCTTTCTTT.

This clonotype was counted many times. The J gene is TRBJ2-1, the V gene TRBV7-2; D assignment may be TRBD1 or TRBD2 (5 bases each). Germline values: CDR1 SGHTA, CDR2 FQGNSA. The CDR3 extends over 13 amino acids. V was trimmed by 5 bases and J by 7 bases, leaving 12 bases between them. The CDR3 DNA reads TGTGCCAGCAGCCCGGCCGGGGCGAATGAGCAGTTCTTC. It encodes CASSPAGANEQFF.

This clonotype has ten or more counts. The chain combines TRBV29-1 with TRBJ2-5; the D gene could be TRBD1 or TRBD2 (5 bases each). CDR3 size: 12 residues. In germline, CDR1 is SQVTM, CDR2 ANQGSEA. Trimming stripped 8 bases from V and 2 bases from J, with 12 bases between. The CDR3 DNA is TGCAGCACAGGAGGCTTACAAGAGACCCAGTACTTC. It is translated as CSTGGLQETQYF.